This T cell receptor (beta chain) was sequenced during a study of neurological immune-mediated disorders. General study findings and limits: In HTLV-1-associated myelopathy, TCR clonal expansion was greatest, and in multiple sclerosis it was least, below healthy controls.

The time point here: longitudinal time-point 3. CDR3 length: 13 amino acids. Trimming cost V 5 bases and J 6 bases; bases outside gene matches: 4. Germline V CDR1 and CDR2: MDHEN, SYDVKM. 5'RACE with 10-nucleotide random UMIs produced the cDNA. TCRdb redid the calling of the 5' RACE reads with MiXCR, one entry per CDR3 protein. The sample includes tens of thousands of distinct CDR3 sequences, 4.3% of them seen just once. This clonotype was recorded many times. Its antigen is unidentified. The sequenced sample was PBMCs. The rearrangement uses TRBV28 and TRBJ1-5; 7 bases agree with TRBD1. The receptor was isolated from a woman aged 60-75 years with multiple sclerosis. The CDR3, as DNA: TGTGCCAGCAGTGACAGGGCCCGTCAGCCCCAGCATTTT. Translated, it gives CASSDRARQPQHF.